Listed here are 2 T cell receptor beta chains from one sample, sequenced in a study of cytomegalovirus exposure and HLA in healthy donors. PCR primers comprised 60 Vbeta and 13 Jbeta primers. Using immunoSEQ multiplex PCR, the repertoire was profiled, and TCRdb retains in-frame clones only, with some absent. Of approximately 200,000 clones in the sample, roughly four fifths were seen once. Sequences were obtained from PBMCs. The receptor set was obtained from a woman in her 30s in good health and CMV-seropositive.

This chain joins TRBV6-5 and TRBJ2-1; perhaps TRBD2 as D (5 bases). The CDR3 is 16 amino acids. The V end was cut by 0 bases, the J end by 5 bases, with 14 bases between. The germline V gene has CDR1 MNHEY and CDR2 SVGAGI. For the CDR3, the DNA is TGTGCCAGCAGTTACTCGAGACTAATTACCAACAATGAGCAGTTCTTC. This encodes CASSYSRLITNNEQFF.

CDR3 sequence (DNA): TGTGCCAGCAGGGAGACAGGGTACACTGAAGCTTTCTTT. It is translated as CASRETGYTEAFF. The chain employs TRBV27 and TRBJ1-1, with 7 positions matching TRBD1. CDR1 is MNHEY, CDR2 SMNVEV, per germline (reference sequence). There are 13 residues in the CDR3. The V segment lost 6 bases and the J segment 3 bases; nucleotides outside the gene matches: 4.